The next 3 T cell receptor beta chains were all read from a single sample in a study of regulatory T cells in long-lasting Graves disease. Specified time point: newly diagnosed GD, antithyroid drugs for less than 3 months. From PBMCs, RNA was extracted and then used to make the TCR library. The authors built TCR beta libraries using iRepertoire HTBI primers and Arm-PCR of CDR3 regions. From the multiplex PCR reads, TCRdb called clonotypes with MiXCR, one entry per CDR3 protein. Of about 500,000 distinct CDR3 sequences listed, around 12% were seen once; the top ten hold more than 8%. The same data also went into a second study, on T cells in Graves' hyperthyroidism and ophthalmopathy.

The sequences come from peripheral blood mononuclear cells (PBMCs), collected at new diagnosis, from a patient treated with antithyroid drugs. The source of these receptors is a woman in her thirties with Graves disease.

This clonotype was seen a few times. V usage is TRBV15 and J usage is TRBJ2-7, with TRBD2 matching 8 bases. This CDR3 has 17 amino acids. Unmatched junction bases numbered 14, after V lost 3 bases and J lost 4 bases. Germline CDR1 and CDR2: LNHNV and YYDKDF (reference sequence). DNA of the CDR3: TGTGCCACCAGCAGCCCTCTCGGGAGGGGAAAGACATACGAGCAGTACTTC. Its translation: CATSSPLGRGKTYEQYF.

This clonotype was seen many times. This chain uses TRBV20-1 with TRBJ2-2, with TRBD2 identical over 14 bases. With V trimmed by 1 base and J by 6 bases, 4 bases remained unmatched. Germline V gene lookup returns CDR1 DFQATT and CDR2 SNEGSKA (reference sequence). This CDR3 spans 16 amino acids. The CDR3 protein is CSARVPGLAGAGELFF. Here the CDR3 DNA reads TGCAGTGCTAGAGTCCCGGGACTAGCGGGAGCCGGGGAGCTGTTTTTT.

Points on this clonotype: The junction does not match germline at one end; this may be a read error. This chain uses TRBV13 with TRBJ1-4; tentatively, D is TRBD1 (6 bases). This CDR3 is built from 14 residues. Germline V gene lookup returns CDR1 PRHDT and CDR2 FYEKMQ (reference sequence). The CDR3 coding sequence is TGTGCCAGCAGCTTCAGACAGGATAATGAAAAACTATTTTTT. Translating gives CASSFRQDNEKLFF.